This is a list of T cell receptor beta chains from one sample in a study of shared clonotypes between healthy human individuals. The protocol was immunoSEQ multiplex PCR, while the TCRdb copy is restricted to in-frame clones and leaves out a portion. The sample lists roughly 700,000 clones, approximately 79% seen once, with approximately 1.6% in the top ten. Sequenced: memory CD4+ T cells sorted from blood. The receptors originated from a woman aged 30 to 39 in good health. CDR3s include the opening cysteine and the closing phenylalanine or tryptophan. Fields, in order: J gene, CDR3 length, clone size, D gene, V gene, CDR3 DNA, CDR3 protein. A D gene is named only where the DNA matches it firmly. Some rows have no size entry. The others give once, few or many, or a class for an expanded clone.

J: TRBJ1-2
length: 13
size: NA
D: NA
V: TRBV9
DNA: TGTGCCAGCAGCCCAGTGGGTAACTATGGCTACACCTTC
CDR3: CASSPVGNYGYTF

J: TRBJ2-3
length: 16
size: NA
D: NA
V: TRBV10-1
DNA: TGCGCCAGCAGTGACGGTCGAGGCGGGAGCACAGATACGCAGTATTTT
CDR3: CASSDGRGGSTDTQYF

J: TRBJ1-2
length: 15
size: NA
D: NA
V: TRBV28
DNA: TGTGCCAGCAGTTCTCCGGGACGGACGAACTATGGCTACACCTTC
CDR3: CASSSPGRTNYGYTF

J: TRBJ2-1
length: 12
size: NA
D: NA
V: TRBV6-1
DNA: TGTGCCAGCCGGTGGGCTAGCGATGAGCAGTTCTTC
CDR3: CASRWASDEQFF

J: TRBJ2-1
length: 15
size: NA
D: TRBD2
V: TRBV6-1
DNA: TGTGCCAGCAGTGTAACCGGGACTAGCAGTAATGAGCAGTTCTTC
CDR3: CASSVTGTSSNEQFF

J: TRBJ2-1
length: 15
size: NA
D: TRBD1
V: TRBV5-4
DNA: TGTGCCAGCAGCTTGCCACCGGGACAGAGGAATGAGCAGTTCTTC
CDR3: CASSLPPGQRNEQFF

J: TRBJ1-3
length: 13
size: NA
D: NA
V: TRBV6-1
DNA: TGTGCCAGCACAGGAGTGCGGGGAAACACCATATATTTT
CDR3: CASTGVRGNTIYF

J: TRBJ2-7
length: 17
size: NA
D: TRBD2
V: TRBV11-2
DNA: TGTGCCAGCAGCTACTTGGTGGGTAGCGGGAGGACCTACGAGCAGTACTTC
CDR3: CASSYLVGSGRTYEQYF

J: TRBJ2-7
length: 13
size: NA
D: NA
V: TRBV9
DNA: TGTGCCAGCCTCCGGGACCAGCGCAGCGAGCAGTACTTC
CDR3: CASLRDQRSEQYF

J: TRBJ2-5
length: 13
size: NA
D: NA
V: TRBV14
DNA: TGTGCCAGCAGCCTCCATGCGAGGGAGACCCAGTACTTC
CDR3: CASSLHARETQYF

J: TRBJ2-3
length: 18
size: NA
D: TRBD1
V: TRBV5-1
DNA: TGCGCCAGCAGCTTCGGCCTTAAACAGGGGCCCGAGGCAGATACGCAGTATTTT
CDR3: CASSFGLKQGPEADTQYF

J: TRBJ2-7
length: 14
size: NA
D: TRBD2
V: TRBV6-5
DNA: TGTGCCAGCAGTCTTGGACTAGCAGATTACGAGCAGTACTTC
CDR3: CASSLGLADYEQYF

J: TRBJ1-4
length: 15
size: NA
D: TRBD1
V: TRBV2
DNA: TGTGCCAGCCGGGACAGGGCCGCAACTAATGAAAAACTGTTTTTT
CDR3: CASRDRAATNEKLFF

J: TRBJ1-2
length: 14
size: few
D: TRBD1
V: TRBV19
DNA: TGTGCCAGTTCCGACAGGGCTGGGAACTATGGCTACACCTTC
CDR3: CASSDRAGNYGYTF

J: TRBJ2-1
length: 16
size: NA
D: NA
V: TRBV7-8
DNA: TGTGCCAGCAGCCGGGACATGGGGAGCTCCTACAATGAGCAGTTCTTC
CDR3: CASSRDMGSSYNEQFF

J: TRBJ2-7
length: 17
size: NA
D: TRBD2
V: TRBV9
DNA: TGTGCCAGCAGCGTAGGTAGGCCTAGCGGGAGGGCCTACGAGCAGTACTTC
CDR3: CASSVGRPSGRAYEQYF

J: TRBJ2-7
length: 14
size: NA
D: NA
V: TRBV10-1
DNA: TGCGCCAGCAGTGAGTCGGGGGAAGGGTACGAGCAGTACTTC
CDR3: CASSESGEGYEQYF

J: TRBJ2-7
length: 16
size: few
D: TRBD1
V: TRBV18
DNA: TGTGCCAGCTCCCCCGGTCCGGGACAGGGGGGCTACGAGCAGTACTTC
CDR3: CASSPGPGQGGYEQYF

J: TRBJ1-1
length: 14
size: NA
D: NA
V: TRBV11-2
DNA: TGTGCCAGCAGCTTAGCCGGGAGCCACACTGAAGCTTTCTTT
CDR3: CASSLAGSHTEAFF

J: TRBJ2-1
length: 15
size: once
D: TRBD2
V: TRBV10-3
DNA: TGTGCCATCAGTGGAAGACTAGCGGGAGACGATGAGCAGTTCTTC
CDR3: CAISGRLAGDDEQFF

J: TRBJ2-6
length: 20
size: few
D: NA
V: TRBV1
DNA: TGCACCAGCAGCCAAAGAGGAGAACAGGGGGACTTTCCCGGGGCCAACGTCCTGACTTTC
CDR3: CTSSQRGEQGDFPGANVLTF

J: TRBJ1-2
length: 10
size: NA
D: NA
V: TRBV20-1
DNA: TGCTCTGGGGCGAGGTCCCTCCTGACGTTC
CDR3: CSGARSLLTF

J: TRBJ2-7
length: 13
size: NA
D: TRBD1
V: TRBV27
DNA: TGTGCCAGCAGGACAGGGGATCGGGACGAGCAGTACTTC
CDR3: CASRTGDRDEQYF

J: TRBJ1-5
length: 13
size: NA
D: NA
V: TRBV10-3
DNA: TGTGCCATCCGGGAGCTCCAACAGGGGCCCCAGCATTTT
CDR3: CAIRELQQGPQHF

J: TRBJ2-3
length: 12
size: medium-sized
D: NA
V: TRBV6-4
DNA: TGTGCCAGCAGTGACTCAGGGGATACGCAGTATTTT
CDR3: CASSDSGDTQYF

J: TRBJ2-1
length: 15
size: NA
D: NA
V: TRBV9
DNA: TGTGCCAGCAGCGTCGGCGGAATCCTGGGCAATGAGCAGTTCTTC
CDR3: CASSVGGILGNEQFF

J: TRBJ2-1
length: 13
size: NA
D: NA
V: TRBV28
DNA: TGTGCCAGCACAGAAGGAGGATACAATGAGCAGTTCTTC
CDR3: CASTEGGYNEQFF

J: TRBJ2-5
length: 18
size: NA
D: TRBD2
V: TRBV28
DNA: TGTGCCAGCAGTGGTGCGGCGGGACTAGCGGGAGTAGAAGAGACCCAGTACTTC
CDR3: CASSGAAGLAGVEETQYF

J: TRBJ1-4
length: 11
size: NA
D: NA
V: TRBV30
DNA: TGTGCCTGGAAGGCTAATGAAAAACTGTTTTTT
CDR3: CAWKANEKLFF

J: TRBJ2-1
length: 15
size: NA
D: TRBD2
V: TRBV29-1
DNA: TGCAGCGTTGAGAAGCGGGAGGGGGTCTACAATGAGCAGTTCTTC
CDR3: CSVEKREGVYNEQFF

J: TRBJ2-5
length: 14
size: NA
D: NA
V: TRBV4-1
DNA: TGCGCCAGCAGCCCCGGGACACGGCAAGAGACCCAGTACTTC
CDR3: CASSPGTRQETQYF

J: TRBJ2-5
length: 17
size: NA
D: TRBD1
V: TRBV5-1
DNA: TGCGCCAGCAGCTTGACCCCCGGGACAGGGATTCAAGAGACCCAGTACTTC
CDR3: CASSLTPGTGIQETQYF

J: TRBJ1-3
length: 14
size: few
D: NA
V: TRBV18
DNA: TGTGCCAGCTCACCAGAGGGTAATGGAAACACCATATATTTT
CDR3: CASSPEGNGNTIYF

J: TRBJ2-3
length: 15
size: few
D: NA
V: TRBV7-9
DNA: TGTGCCAGCTCTACCTGGGCATCTAGCACAGATACGCAGTATTTT
CDR3: CASSTWASSTDTQYF

J: TRBJ1-5
length: 16
size: NA
D: NA
V: TRBV10-3
DNA: TGTGCCATCAGCGAACGTTGGACGGGAAACAATCAGCCCCAGCATTTT
CDR3: CAISERWTGNNQPQHF

J: TRBJ2-6
length: 16
size: few
D: TRBD1
V: TRBV15
DNA: TGTGCCACCAGCAGAGAAAGGGGGCATGGGGCCAACGTCCTGACTTTC
CDR3: CATSRERGHGANVLTF

J: TRBJ2-2
length: 15
size: NA
D: NA
V: TRBV28
DNA: TGTGCCAGCAGTCCTAGCGACCGGGCAACCGGGGAGCTGTTTTTT
CDR3: CASSPSDRATGELFF

J: TRBJ2-3
length: 13
size: NA
D: NA
V: TRBV6-5
DNA: TGTGCCAGCAGGGGACGTCGTTCAGATACGCAGTATTTT
CDR3: CASRGRRSDTQYF

J: TRBJ1-3
length: 15
size: few
D: TRBD1
V: TRBV9
DNA: TGTGCCAGCAGCGGAGGGACAGGGGTCGGAAACACCATATATTTT
CDR3: CASSGGTGVGNTIYF

J: TRBJ1-2
length: 15
size: many
D: NA
V: TRBV6-1
DNA: TGTGCCAGCACCGCGATCCATTCCAATAACTATGGCTACACCTTC
CDR3: CASTAIHSNNYGYTF

J: TRBJ2-3
length: 13
size: NA
D: TRBD1
V: TRBV19
DNA: TGTGCCAGTTCAGGGGGCCGGGGAGATACGCAGTATTTT
CDR3: CASSGGRGDTQYF

J: TRBJ2-7
length: 15
size: NA
D: NA
V: TRBV28
DNA: TGTGCCAGCAGTTCCCCGGGACACCAATCCTACGAGCAGTACTTC
CDR3: CASSSPGHQSYEQYF

J: TRBJ2-1
length: 14
size: few
D: NA
V: TRBV19
DNA: TGTGCCAGTAGTCGGGGGAGTTCCTACAATGAGCAGTTCTTC
CDR3: CASSRGSSYNEQFF

J: TRBJ2-3
length: 17
size: once
D: NA
V: TRBV4-1
DNA: TGCGCCAGCAGCCAGAGGGCAGCCACTTTAATAGACCATACGCAGTATTTT
CDR3: CASSQRAATLIDHTQYF

J: TRBJ2-7
length: 15
size: NA
D: TRBD2
V: TRBV4-2
DNA: TGTGCCAGCAGCCAACTCTCTAGCGGGACGTACGAGCAGTACTTC
CDR3: CASSQLSSGTYEQYF

J: TRBJ2-7
length: 15
size: NA
D: NA
V: TRBV5-1
DNA: TGCGCCAGCAGCTTGGCATCCGGGGGTACGTACGAGCAGTACTTC
CDR3: CASSLASGGTYEQYF

J: TRBJ2-7
length: 13
size: NA
D: NA
V: TRBV7-8
DNA: TGTGCCAGCAGCATTAGCGGAGCCTACGAGCAGTACTTC
CDR3: CASSISGAYEQYF

J: TRBJ2-2
length: 14
size: NA
D: NA
V: TRBV7-9
DNA: TGTGCCAGCAGCTTAGGCAGGGGACCCGGGGAGCTGTTTTTT
CDR3: CASSLGRGPGELFF

J: TRBJ2-3
length: 13
size: few
D: NA
V: TRBV12-5
DNA: TGTGCTAGTGGTTTGTACAGCACAGATACGCAGTATTTT
CDR3: CASGLYSTDTQYF

J: TRBJ2-1
length: 16
size: NA
D: NA
V: TRBV5-8
DNA: TGTGCCAGCAGCTTTGACAGGGAGGGGCCTTACAATGAGCAGTTCTTC
CDR3: CASSFDREGPYNEQFF

J: TRBJ1-6
length: 16
size: NA
D: TRBD1
V: TRBV19
DNA: TGTGCCAGTAGCAGGACGGGGGGCACAGGGGCTCGCCCCCTCCACTTT
CDR3: CASSRTGGTGARPLHF

J: TRBJ2-1
length: 13
size: NA
D: NA
V: TRBV10-3
DNA: TGTGCCATCAGTGAAAAAGGGTTCGATGAGCAGTTCTTC
CDR3: CAISEKGFDEQFF

J: TRBJ2-2
length: 13
size: NA
D: NA
V: TRBV21-1
DNA: TGTGCCAGCAGCAATCTGTTCACCGGGGAGCTGTTTTTT
CDR3: CASSNLFTGELFF

J: TRBJ2-7
length: 14
size: NA
D: NA
V: TRBV19
DNA: TGTGCCACTCAAGCGGCGGGGCAGGTTGCGGAGCAGTACTTC
CDR3: CATQAAGQVAEQYF

J: TRBJ2-3
length: 16
size: NA
D: NA
V: TRBV21-1
DNA: TGTGCCAGCAGGGGAGGGAGGCCCATAAGCACAGATACGCAGTATTTT
CDR3: CASRGGRPISTDTQYF

J: TRBJ1-5
length: 15
size: NA
D: TRBD1
V: TRBV2
DNA: TGTGCCAGCAGTGAAGGACAGGGCATCAATCAGCCCCAGCATTTT
CDR3: CASSEGQGINQPQHF

J: TRBJ2-7
length: 15
size: NA
D: TRBD1
V: TRBV5-1
DNA: TGCGCCAGCAGTCGCGCGGGACAGGGTTTCGACGAGCAGTACTTC
CDR3: CASSRAGQGFDEQYF

J: TRBJ1-6
length: 14
size: NA
D: TRBD1
V: TRBV4-1
DNA: TGCGCCAGCAGCCACGGGACAGCCAATTCACCCCTCCACTTT
CDR3: CASSHGTANSPLHF